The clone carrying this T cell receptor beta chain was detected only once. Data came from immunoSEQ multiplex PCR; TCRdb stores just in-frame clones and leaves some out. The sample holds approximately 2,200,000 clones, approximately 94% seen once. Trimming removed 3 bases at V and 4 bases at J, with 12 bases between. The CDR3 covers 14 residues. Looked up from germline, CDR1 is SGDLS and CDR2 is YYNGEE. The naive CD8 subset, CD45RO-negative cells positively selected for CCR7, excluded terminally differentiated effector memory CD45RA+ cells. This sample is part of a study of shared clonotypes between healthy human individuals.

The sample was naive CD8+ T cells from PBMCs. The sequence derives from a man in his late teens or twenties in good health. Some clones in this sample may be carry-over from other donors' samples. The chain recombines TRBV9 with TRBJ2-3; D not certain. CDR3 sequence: CASSGPDGSDTQYF. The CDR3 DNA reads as TGTGCCAGCAGCGGACCCGACGGATCAGATACGCAGTATTTT.